This T cell receptor (beta chain) was identified during a study of high-grade serous ovarian cancer treatment subgroups. Across the whole study: Mean per sample: approximately 14,000 reads, about 7,000 unique TCR beta rearrangements. Overall study results and limits: These tumor repertoires lack spatial information from bulk sequencing.

The tumor samples were collected prior to definitive surgery or chemotherapy. This CDR3 has 15 residues. CDR1 MGHRA and CDR2 YSYEKL come from the germline V gene. With 2 bases clipped from V and 0 bases from J, the junction kept 2 bases outside the gene matches. In regard to this clone: Its antigen is as yet unknown.

Assay: immunoSEQ multiplex PCR; the TCRdb copy retains only in-frame clones and omits some. This sample has some 20,000 clones, with around 79% found just once. Sequences were obtained from tumor tissue. The chain has TRBV4-1 and TRBJ1-2, with 8 bases that match TRBD1. The receptor was derived from a human donor with high-grade serous ovarian cancer. The CDR3 loop reads CASSQIQGANYGYTF. The CDR3 bases are TGCGCCAGCAGCCAAATACAGGGGGCTAACTATGGCTACACCTTC.